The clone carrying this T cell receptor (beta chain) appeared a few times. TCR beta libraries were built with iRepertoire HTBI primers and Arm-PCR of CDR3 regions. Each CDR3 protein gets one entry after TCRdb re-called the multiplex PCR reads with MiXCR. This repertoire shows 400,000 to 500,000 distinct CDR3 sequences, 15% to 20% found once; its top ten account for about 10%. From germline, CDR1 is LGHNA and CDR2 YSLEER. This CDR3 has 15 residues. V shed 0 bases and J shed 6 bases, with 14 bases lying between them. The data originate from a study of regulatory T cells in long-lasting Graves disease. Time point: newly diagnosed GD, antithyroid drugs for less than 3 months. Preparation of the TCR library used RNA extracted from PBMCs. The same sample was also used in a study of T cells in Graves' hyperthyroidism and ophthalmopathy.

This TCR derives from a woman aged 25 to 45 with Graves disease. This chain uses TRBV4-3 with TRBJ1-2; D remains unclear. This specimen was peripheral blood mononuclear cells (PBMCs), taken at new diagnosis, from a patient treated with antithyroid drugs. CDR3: CASSQDRRRTDGYTF. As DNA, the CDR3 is TGCGCCAGCAGCCAAGATAGGAGGCGCACGGATGGCTACACCTTC.